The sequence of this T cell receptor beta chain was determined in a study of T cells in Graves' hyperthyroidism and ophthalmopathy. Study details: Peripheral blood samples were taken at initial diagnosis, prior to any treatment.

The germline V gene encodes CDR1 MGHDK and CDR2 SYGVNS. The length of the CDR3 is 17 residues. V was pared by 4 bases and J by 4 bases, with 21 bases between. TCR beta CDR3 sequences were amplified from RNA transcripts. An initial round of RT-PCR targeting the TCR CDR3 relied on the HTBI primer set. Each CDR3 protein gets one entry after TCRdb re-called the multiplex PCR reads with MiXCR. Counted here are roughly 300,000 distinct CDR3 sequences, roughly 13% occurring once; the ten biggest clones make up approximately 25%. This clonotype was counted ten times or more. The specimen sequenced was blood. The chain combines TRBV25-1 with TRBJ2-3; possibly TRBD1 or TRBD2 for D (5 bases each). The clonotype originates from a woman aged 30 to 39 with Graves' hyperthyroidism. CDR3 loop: CASSGGKVGTLADTQYF. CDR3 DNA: TGTGCCAGCAGTGGGGGGAAGGTGGGAACTTTGGCAGATACGCAGTATTTT.